The clone carrying this TCR beta chain came up once. Its target is not known. Germline V lookup: CDR1 MGHRA, CDR2 YSYEKL. V was clipped by 4 bases and J by 2 bases; unmatched bases: 5. This CDR3 comprises 15 residues. This specimen comes from a study of siplizumab effects on memory and regulatory T cells. Findings and limits, study-wide: Whether the proliferating Tregs (from siplizumab cultures) were suppressive was not confirmed.

Some clones are missing from TCRdb's copy, which holds only in-frame ones; the method was immunoSEQ multiplex PCR. Here the sample spans 75,000 to 100,000 clones, 90% to 95% being singletons. The specimen sequenced was non-Treg CD4+ T cells sorted from blood. The sequence derives from a human donor in good health. The chain uses TRBV4-1 and TRBJ2-3; 8 positions agree with TRBD2. The CDR3 spells CASSRFSGITDTQYF. Written as DNA, the CDR3 is TGCGCCAGCAGCCGATTTAGCGGGATCACAGATACGCAGTATTTT.